One sample yielded the 32 T cell receptor beta chains listed below, sequenced in a study of blood T cell repertoires in COVID-19. The table came from immunoSEQ multiplex PCR; TCRdb's copy has only in-frame clones and leaves some out. The sample carries some 120,000 clones, approximately 87% recorded once. Sequencing was performed on peripheral blood. These receptors originate from a man in his thirties or forties with acute or convalescent COVID-19.

The chain carries TRBV5-4 and TRBJ2-2; 8 nucleotides match TRBD2. The CDR3 has 15 amino acids. The germline CDR1 and CDR2 sequences are SGHNT and YYREEE (reference sequence). Trimming cost V 0 bases and J 5 bases; bases outside gene matches: 3. The CDR3 coding sequence is TGTGCCAGCAGCTTGGAACGGGGGGGAACCGGGGAGCTGTTTTTT. Encoded protein: CASSLERGGTGELFF.

The chain uses TRBV12-5 and TRBJ2-2, with 10 bases lining up with TRBD2. Germline CDR1 LGHNT, CDR2 FRNRAP. This CDR3 has 17 amino acids. V lost 6 bases, J lost 4 bases, and 11 bases stayed unmatched. CDR3 nucleotides: TGTGCTAGTGGGATTAGCGGGAGGACGTTGGGCACCGGGGAGCTGTTTTTT. This codes for CASGISGRTLGTGELFF.

The CDR3 DNA sequence: TGTGCCTGGAGTCAGGGACAGGTTAATGAAAAACTGTTTTTT. Protein sequence: CAWSQGQVNEKLFF. The J gene is TRBJ1-4, the V gene TRBV30; 8 nucleotides align to TRBD1. CDR1 and CDR2 from the germline V gene are GTSNPN and SVGIG (reference sequence). Unmatched junction bases numbered 3, after V lost 2 bases and J lost 4 bases. This CDR3 region has 14 residues.

The chain has TRBV27 and TRBJ1-5; tentatively, D is TRBD1 (6 bases). The CDR3 length is 14 residues. Germline V gene sequence: CDR1 MNHEY, CDR2 SMNVEV (reference sequence). The V end was cut by 3 bases, the J end by 6 bases, with 12 bases between. The CDR3 protein is CASSLSGVGQPQHF. The CDR3 DNA reads TGTGCCAGCAGTTTGTCAGGGGTCGGTCAGCCCCAGCATTTT.

The rearrangement joins TRBV2 to TRBJ1-1; D remains ambiguous. This CDR3 is built from 13 residues. The V end was cut by 4 bases, the J end by 4 bases, with 10 bases between. From germline, CDR1 is SNHLY and CDR2 FYNNEI. The CDR3 spells CASSVPSGTEAFF. The CDR3 bases are TGTGCCAGCAGTGTTCCTAGCGGCACTGAAGCTTTCTTT. Complete variable domain (other parts from reference TRBV2 and TRBJ1-1): EPEVTQTPSHQVTQMGQEVILRCVPISNHLYFYWYRQILGQKVEFLVSFYNNEISEKSEIFDDQFSVERPDGSNFTLKIRSTKLEDSAMYFCASSVPSGTEAFFGQGTRLTVV.

The genes are TRBV9 and TRBJ2-1, with D tentatively TRBD2 (5 bases). CDR3 size: 16 residues. Germline V gives CDR1 SGDLS, CDR2 YYNGEE. Trimming left V 4 bases short and J 6 bases short, with 20 bases between. CDR3 sequence: CASSTYPDWAGNEQFF. As DNA, the CDR3 is TGTGCCAGCAGCACATACCCGGACTGGGCGGGCAATGAGCAGTTCTTC.

The V gene is TRBV27, the J gene TRBJ1-6; 7 bases are shared with TRBD1. This CDR3 region has 14 residues. With V trimmed by 5 bases and J by 6 bases, 4 bases remained unmatched. In germline, CDR1 is MNHEY, CDR2 SMNVEV (reference sequence). Written as DNA, the CDR3 is TGTGCCAGCAGTATGACAGGGATTAATTCACCCCTCCACTTT. Encoded protein: CASSMTGINSPLHF.

The V and J genes are TRBV6-1 and TRBJ2-7; 9 bases are a match to TRBD1. CDR1 and CDR2 (germline): MNHNS, SASEGT. Trimming cost V 2 bases and J 6 bases; bases outside gene matches: 8. CDR3 length: 15 residues. The DNA for the CDR3 is TGTGCCAGCAGTGAACCGGGACAGGGAAGGCTCGAGCAGTACGTC. This sequence encodes CASSEPGQGRLEQYV.

The chain combines TRBV29-1 with TRBJ2-1; D is unclear. CDR1 is SQVTM, CDR2 ANQGSEA, per germline. Trimming left V 5 bases short and J 7 bases short, with 9 bases between. This CDR3 comprises 11 residues. The DNA of the CDR3 is TGCAGCGTTAAAGTTTCAAATGAGCAGTTCTTC. It yields the protein CSVKVSNEQFF.

In the case of this clone: The sample carries other DNA sequences with the same CDR3. The genes are TRBV10-3 and TRBJ2-7; no clear D. This CDR3 spans 11 amino acids. Trimming took off 3 bases at V and 3 bases at J, with 3 bases between the two ends. Germline V gene sequence: CDR1 ENHRY, CDR2 SYGVKD. The CDR3 spells CAISDSYEQYF. The CDR3 DNA reads TGTGCCATCAGTGACAGCTACGAGCAGTACTTC.

This rearrangement joins TRBV5-8 to TRBJ2-5; 11 bases match TRBD2. The germline CDR1 and CDR2 sequences are SGHTS and YDEGEE. This CDR3 spans 18 amino acids. V was pared by 0 bases and J by 2 bases, with 9 bases of the junction left unmatched. This CDR3 reads CASSLVASGGPIQETQYF. The CDR3 DNA follows: TGTGCCAGCAGCTTGGTGGCTAGCGGGGGGCCTATACAAGAGACCCAGTACTTC.

This clone came up a few times. As DNA, the CDR3 is TGTGCCAGCAGTCAGTGGCAAAACTATGGCTACACCTTC. Its protein product is CASSQWQNYGYTF. The genes are TRBV6-2 or TRBV6-3 and TRBJ1-2, with D hard to call. The germline V and J ends were trimmed by 5 bases and 2 bases, with 9 bases remaining between them. Per germline, CDR1 MNHEY and CDR2 SVGEGT. This CDR3 spans 13 amino acids.

The CDR3 coding sequence is TGTGCCAGCAGCTCAGGGCTAAGGGAAAAACTGTTTTTT. Its protein is CASSSGLREKLFF. The V call is TRBV9, the J call TRBJ1-4; D might be TRBD1 (5 bases). Germline CDR1 SGDLS, CDR2 YYNGEE. V was shortened by 4 bases and J by 8 bases, with 12 bases between the two germline ends. This CDR3 comprises 13 residues.

This clone was counted a few times. This chain links TRBV5-6 with TRBJ2-7; 7 positions match TRBD1. The trim removed 2 bases at V and 5 bases at J, leaving 7 bases unmatched. The CDR3 spans 14 residues. The germline V gene encodes CDR1 SGHDT and CDR2 YYEEEE. In DNA form, the CDR3 reads TGTGCCAGCAGCTTCGTGGCAGGGGGACACGAGCAGTACTTC. Protein: CASSFVAGGHEQYF.

The chain has TRBV4-2 and TRBJ2-3, with 13 bases identical to TRBD2. The CDR3 runs to 17 residues. V was clipped by 1 base and J by 2 bases; unmatched bases: 3. Germline-derived CDR1 and CDR2 are LGHNA and YNFKEQ. The CDR3 DNA reads TGTGCCAGCAGCCAAGTGGGACTAGCGGGGACCACAGATACGCAGTATTTT. It encodes CASSQVGLAGTTDTQYF.

In nucleotides, the CDR3 is TGTGCCAGCAGCTTTCAGGGCGGGGAGCTGTTTTTT. Protein product: CASSFQGGELFF. V gene TRBV11-2 combines with J gene TRBJ2-2; D perhaps matches TRBD1 (5 bases). Per the germline V gene, CDR1 is SGHAT and CDR2 is FQNNGV. Trimming left V 3 bases short and J 7 bases short, with 6 bases between. This CDR3 is built from 12 residues.

As regards this clone: The sample has other DNA sequences that encode this CDR3 too. The chain links TRBV11-2 to TRBJ1-4; 8 nucleotides align to TRBD1. Per the germline V gene, CDR1 is SGHAT and CDR2 is FQNNGV. CDR3 length: 14 residues. With V trimmed by 1 base and J by 5 bases, 0 bases remained unmatched. CDR3 in DNA: TGTGCCAGCAGCTTAGGACAGGGGAATGAAAAACTGTTTTTT. This gives the protein CASSLGQGNEKLFF.

The rearrangement links TRBV6-1 to TRBJ1-2; 7 nucleotides align to TRBD1. Germline assignment: CDR1 MNHNS and CDR2 SASEGT. The CDR3 is 17 residues long. The V gene end was trimmed by 2 bases and the J gene end by 1 base; junction bases not matched to a gene: 10. The CDR3: CASSERIPGQINYGYTF. The CDR3 DNA sequence: TGTGCCAGCAGTGAACGGATTCCGGGACAGATTAACTATGGCTACACCTTC.

The rearrangement joins TRBV5-8 to TRBJ1-4; the D is unclear. This CDR3 region has 14 residues. The V gene's germline CDR1 is SGHTS and CDR2 YDEGEE. V was shortened by 1 base and J by 4 bases, with 8 bases between the two germline ends. CDR3 residues: CASSLSPVNEKLFF. The CDR3 DNA follows: TGTGCCAGCAGCTTGAGTCCAGTTAATGAAAAACTGTTTTTT.

The chain uses TRBV7-3 and TRBJ1-2, with D tentatively TRBD1 (5 bases). The germline V gene encodes CDR1 SGHTA and CDR2 FQGTGA. V gave up 5 bases and J gave up 3 bases, with 16 bases separating them. CDR3 size: 15 residues. For the CDR3, the DNA is TGTGCCAGCAGCCCGATGGGGACGGGAGACTATGGCTACACCTTC. The encoded protein is CASSPMGTGDYGYTF.

This sequence joins TRBV4-3 and TRBJ2-2; 8 positions agree with TRBD2. Trimming took 2 bases from V and 5 from J; bases not matched to a gene: 10. Germline loops: CDR1 LGHNA, CDR2 YSLEER. The CDR3 runs 17 residues. The CDR3 region has the DNA TGCGCCAGCAGCCAATTGGGCGGGGGGCGTGGAACCGGGGAGCTGTTTTTT. Its protein is CASSQLGGGRGTGELFF.

This clone was seen only once. The CDR3 loop is CASSFEGASGNTIYF. In DNA form, the CDR3 reads TGTGCCAGCAGCTTTGAGGGGGCCTCTGGAAACACCATATATTTT. The V gene is TRBV11-2, the J gene TRBJ1-3; 7 nucleotides agree with TRBD1. The ends lost 3 bases at V and 0 bases at J; junction bases unmatched: 2. Looked up from germline, CDR1 is SGHAT and CDR2 is FQNNGV. The CDR3 totals 15 residues. Full variable domain (missing parts from reference TRBV11-2 and TRBJ1-3): EAGVAQSPRYKIIEKRQSVAFWCNPISGHATLYWYQQILGQGPKLLIQFQNNGVVDDSQLPKDRFSAERLKGVDSTLKIQPAKLEDSAVYLCASSFEGASGNTIYFGEGSWLTVV.

The chain has TRBV11-1 and TRBJ2-1; D possibly corresponds to TRBD2 (6 bases). Germline V gene data show CDR1 as SGHAT and CDR2 as FQDESV (reference sequence). V was shortened by 5 bases and J by 0 bases, with 11 bases between the two germline ends. The CDR3 loop spans 15 amino acids. Here the CDR3 reads CASSLGSSSYNEQFF. The CDR3 bases are TGTGCCAGCAGCCTCGGGAGCAGCTCCTACAATGAGCAGTTCTTC. The whole variable domain, remainder taken from reference TRBV11-1 and TRBJ2-1, is EAEVAQSPRYKITEKSQAVAFWCDPISGHATLYWYRQILGQGPELLVQFQDESVVDDSQLPKDRFSAERLKGVDSTLKIQPAELGDSAMYLCASSLGSSSYNEQFFGPGTRLTVL.

This chain connects TRBV4-3 to TRBJ2-5, with 7 bases aligning to TRBD1. Germline values: CDR1 LGHNA, CDR2 YSLEER. This CDR3 is built from 15 residues. J was trimmed by 2 bases and V by 4 bases; bases with no gene match: 7. The CDR3 nucleotides are TGCGCCAGCAGCCGGGAGACAGGGAGTCAAGAGACCCAGTACTTC. Translated: CASSRETGSQETQYF.

V and J are TRBV6-2 or TRBV6-3 and TRBJ2-7; weak D call: TRBD1 (6 bases). The V end was cut by 2 bases, the J end by 1 base, with 21 bases between. Germline values: CDR1 MNHEY, CDR2 SVGEGT. The CDR3 runs 18 residues. DNA of the CDR3: TGTGCCAGCAGTTACGAGATAACGGGACACTCGCTTTCCTACGAGCAGTACTTC. Protein product: CASSYEITGHSLSYEQYF.

The chain couples TRBV19 to TRBJ2-1, with 7 bases identical to TRBD2. Per the germline V gene, CDR1 is LNHDA and CDR2 is SQIVND (reference sequence). This CDR3 spans 15 amino acids. With V trimmed by 3 bases and J by 4 bases, 6 bases remained unmatched. The CDR3 region is CASSMGGTIYNEQFF. In nucleotides, the CDR3 is TGTGCCAGTAGTATGGGGGGGACGATTTACAATGAGCAGTTCTTC.

The V gene is TRBV5-1, the J gene TRBJ1-2, with TRBD1 identical over 12 bases. Unmatched junction bases numbered 4, after V lost 4 bases and J lost 6 bases. CDR3 length: 14 residues. Germline CDR1 reads SGHRS; CDR2 reads YFSETQ. CDR3 loop: CASSQGQGADGYTF. The CDR3 coding sequence is TGCGCCAGCAGCCAGGGACAGGGGGCGGATGGCTACACCTTC.

This clone was found many times. This chain uses TRBV11-2 with TRBJ2-5; D perhaps matches TRBD2 (5 bases). Looked up from germline, CDR1 is SGHAT and CDR2 is FQNNGV. CDR3 length: 17 residues. V was cut by 4 bases and J by 2 bases, with 20 bases left in between. The CDR3 DNA reads as TGTGCCAGCAGCTCTCTAACCGGGCCGGGAAGACAAGAGACCCAGTACTTC. Translating it yields CASSSLTGPGRQETQYF. Variable domain in full (rest from reference TRBV11-2 and TRBJ2-5): EAGVAQSPRYKIIEKRQSVAFWCNPISGHATLYWYQQILGQGPKLLIQFQNNGVVDDSQLPKDRFSAERLKGVDSTLKIQPAKLEDSAVYLCASSSLTGPGRQETQYFGPGTRLLVL.

This clone appeared a few times. This rearrangement joins TRBV3-1 (or the pseudogene TRBV3-2) to TRBJ1-2; D remains unclear. This CDR3 has 12 residues. V dropped 5 bases and J dropped 8 bases, with 12 bases sitting between them. Looked up from germline, CDR1 is LGHDT and CDR2 is YNNKEL (reference sequence). The CDR3 nucleotides read TGTGCCAGCAGCACTCGGTCATTAGGCTACACCTTC. It encodes CASSTRSLGYTF.

This clone has a handful of counts. The chain employs TRBV10-1 and TRBJ2-3, with 12 bases lining up with TRBD2. The CDR3 consists of 17 residues. J was trimmed by 3 bases and V by 4 bases; bases with no gene match: 8. Germline loops: CDR1 WNHNN, CDR2 SYGVQD (reference sequence). The CDR3 loop reads CASSGGGLAGFTDTQYF. In DNA form, the CDR3 reads TGCGCCAGCAGTGGGGGTGGACTAGCGGGATTTACAGATACGCAGTATTTT.

The V gene is TRBV11-1, the J gene TRBJ1-2; TRBD1 aligns across 7 bases. With 5 bases clipped from V and 3 bases from J, the junction kept 6 bases outside the gene matches. CDR3 size: 14 residues. CDR1 is SGHAT, CDR2 FQDESV, per germline (reference sequence). The CDR3 sequence: CASSLRGSDYGYTF. In DNA form, the CDR3 reads TGTGCCAGCAGCCTCAGGGGGTCGGACTATGGCTACACCTTC.

This clone has a single count. V usage is TRBV2 and J usage is TRBJ2-3; a weak D match, TRBD2 (6 bases). The V gene's germline CDR1 is SNHLY and CDR2 FYNNEI. The CDR3 is 15 residues long. The ends were cut back, 8 bases at V and 2 bases at J, with 17 bases in the middle. The CDR3 protein is CASWALAENTDTQYF. In DNA, the CDR3 is TGTGCCAGCTGGGCCTTAGCGGAAAACACAGATACGCAGTATTTT.